Reported below is one T cell receptor (beta chain). Only in-frame clones appear in the TCRdb table, and some are missing; sequencing was by immunoSEQ multiplex PCR. Counted here are roughly 45,000 clones, approximately 78% occurring once; the ten biggest clones make up less than 0.85%. The sort gate was single viable CD3+CD4+CD8-CD45RO+ cells for memory CD4+ T cells. This sample was taken from a study of memory CD4+ T cells and cytomegalovirus serostatus. This receptor was taken from an adult in good health and CMV-seronegative. What was sequenced was memory CD4+ T cells from blood.

The CDR3 DNA is TGTGCCAGCAGCTTACAAGGGAACACTGAAGCTTTCTTT. Translating it yields CASSLQGNTEAFF. The V and J genes are TRBV6-1 and TRBJ1-1; D gene uncertain. Germline V lookup: CDR1 MNHNS, CDR2 SASEGT. CDR3 length: 13 amino acids. V lost 6 bases and J 1 base, leaving 9 bases between the germline ends.